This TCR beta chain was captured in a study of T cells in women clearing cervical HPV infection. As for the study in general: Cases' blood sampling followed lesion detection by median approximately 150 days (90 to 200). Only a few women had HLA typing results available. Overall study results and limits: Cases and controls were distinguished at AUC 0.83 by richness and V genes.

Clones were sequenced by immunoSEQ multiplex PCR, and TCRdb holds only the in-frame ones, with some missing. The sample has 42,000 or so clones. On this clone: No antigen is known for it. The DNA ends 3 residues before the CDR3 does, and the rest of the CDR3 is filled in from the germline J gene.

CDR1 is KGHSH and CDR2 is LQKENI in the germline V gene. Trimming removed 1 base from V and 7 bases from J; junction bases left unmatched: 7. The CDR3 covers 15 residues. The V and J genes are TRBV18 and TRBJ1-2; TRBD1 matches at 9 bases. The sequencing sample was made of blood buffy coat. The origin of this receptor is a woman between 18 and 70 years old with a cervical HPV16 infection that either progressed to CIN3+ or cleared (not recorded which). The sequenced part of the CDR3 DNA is TGTGCCAGCTCACCACGGGACAGGGATAACCTTGGC. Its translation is CASSPRDRDNLG. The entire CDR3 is CASSPRDRDNLGYTF.